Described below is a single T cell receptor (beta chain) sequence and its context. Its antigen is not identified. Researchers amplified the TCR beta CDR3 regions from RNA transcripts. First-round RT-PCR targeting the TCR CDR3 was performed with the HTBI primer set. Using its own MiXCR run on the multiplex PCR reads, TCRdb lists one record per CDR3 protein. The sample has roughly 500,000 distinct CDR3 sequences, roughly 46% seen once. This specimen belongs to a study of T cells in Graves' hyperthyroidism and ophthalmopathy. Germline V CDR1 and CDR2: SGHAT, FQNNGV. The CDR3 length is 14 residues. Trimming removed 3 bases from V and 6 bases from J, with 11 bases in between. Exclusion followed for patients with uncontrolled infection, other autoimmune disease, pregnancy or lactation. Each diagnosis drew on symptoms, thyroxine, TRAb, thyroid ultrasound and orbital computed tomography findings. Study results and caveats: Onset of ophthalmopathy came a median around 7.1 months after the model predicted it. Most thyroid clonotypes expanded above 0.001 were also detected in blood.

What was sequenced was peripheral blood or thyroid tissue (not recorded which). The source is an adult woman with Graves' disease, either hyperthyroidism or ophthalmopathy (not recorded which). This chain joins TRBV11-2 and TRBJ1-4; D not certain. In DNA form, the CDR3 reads TGTGCCAGCAGCTTTGTCATCGGCGATGAAAAACTGTTTTTT. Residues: CASSFVIGDEKLFF.